This TCR beta chain derives from a study of blood T cell repertoires in COVID-19. About the study: Acute and convalescent COVID-19 specimens originated in the United States, Italy and Spain.

TCRdb's copy holds only in-frame clones and misses some; the assay was immunoSEQ multiplex PCR. The sample contains about 300,000 clones, about 89% of which appear only once. Germline lookup yields CDR1 GTSNPN and CDR2 SVGIG (reference sequence). The CDR3 extends over 13 amino acids. V shed 2 bases, J shed 4 bases, and the junction held 4 bases outside the gene matches. Cohort placement rested on clinical history that participants reported themselves. Input material: PBMCs or T cells enriched from blood (not recorded which). The gene calls are TRBV30 and TRBJ1-2, with 7 bases fitting TRBD1. The source of this sequence is a woman aged 40 to 50 who had recovered from COVID-19. The CDR3 nucleotides read TGTGCCTGGAGTTTGGACAGGCTCTATGGCTACACCTTC. Translation: CAWSLDRLYGYTF.